Listed below are T cell receptor beta chains from one sample, sequenced in a study of prognosis after radiotherapy for stage I lung cancer. In TCRdb, the multiplex PCR reads were re-called with MiXCR into one record per CDR3 protein. The repertoire consists of approximately 35,000 distinct CDR3 sequences, with 25% to 40% occurring once and the leading ten covering roughly 27%. Sequenced here: PBMCs, sampled before or after stereotactic body radiation therapy (not recorded which). These receptors all stem from a donor at least 50 years old with non-small cell lung cancer. CDR3s leave out the opening cysteine and the closing phenylalanine or tryptophan. The order of the fields is J gene, V gene, CDR3 protein.

TRBJ1-2 TRBV7-9 ASSRDRGYGYT
TRBJ2-1 TRBV18 ASSPPLGAVEQF
TRBJ1-5 TRBV2 ASRPHQNQPQH
TRBJ1-5 TRBV5-6 ASSFRQGLNNQPQH
TRBJ2-5 TRBV30 AFSPYQETQY
TRBJ2-2 TRBV7-6 ASSPGTGELF
TRBJ2-5 TRBV7-8 ASSLAQAMETQY
TRBJ1-5 TRBV6-2/TRBV6-3 AGSYSGQGTYNNQPQH
TRBJ2-7 TRBV20-1 SARPSGNPYEQY
TRBJ2-1 TRBV6-5 ASSYFPGRSDEQF
TRBJ2-7 TRBV5-1 ASSLGTGLEVGYEQY
TRBJ1-5 TRBV20-1 SGQGTLSNQPQH
TRBJ1-6 TRBV11-2 ASSSEVGAGVISNSPLH
TRBJ1-2 TRBV7-8 ASSLDYSNYGYT
TRBJ1-5 TRBV24-1 ATSDTTLAYNQPQH
TRBJ1-2 TRBV13 ASSGEGYT
TRBJ2-7 TRBV20-1 SARSGDGSYEQY
TRBJ1-4 TRBV28 ASSGRENNEKLF